This T cell receptor beta chain was captured by sequencing in a study of blood T cell repertoires in COVID-19. Overall study: COVID-19 samples collected from the United States, Italy and Spain covered acute and convalescent phases. Sources were T cells, B-cell-depleted T cells, or PBMCs; the material itself was cDNA or gDNA.

Germline values: CDR1 LNHDA, CDR2 SQIVND (reference sequence). The ends lost 7 bases at V and 13 bases at J; junction bases unmatched: 11. The CDR3 is 13 amino acids. Original processing notes: The authors estimated nucleated cell counts from reference gene primer amplification. Some clones are missing from TCRdb's copy, which holds only in-frame ones; the method was immunoSEQ multiplex PCR. V and J calls and clone size follow that table, whereas D and trimming were derived from the DNA. The table has about 130,000 clones, 87% seen once. The material sequenced was peripheral blood. The TCR originated in a man over 45 with active COVID-19. The rearrangement links TRBV19 to TRBJ2-1; 9 nucleotides align to TRBD2. The CDR3 nucleotides read TGTGCCAGTACCCTAACTAGGACTAGCGCACAGTTCTTC. Residues: CASTLTRTSAQFF.